The 3 T cell receptor beta chains presented below share a single source sample, sequenced in a study of shared clonotypes between healthy human individuals (dated by TCRdb to the early 2020s). Library method: the immunoSEQ multiplex PCR assay. TCRdb stores this immuneACCESS table with in-frame sequences only. Part of the clones is absent; in the studies checked, under half of the shortfall reflects unresolved V genes, and no reason is known for the rest. This sample holds a few million clones; roughly 92% were observed only once. The top ten clonotypes cover under 0.15% of the sample. Sequencing was carried out using naive CD4+ T cells sorted from blood. What the cell subset or site label conveys for this sample: CD45RA+ positively selected. The origin of the receptors is a man aged 18 to 35 in good health.

The chain combines TRBV5-8 with TRBJ2-6, with unresolved D. Per the germline V gene, CDR1 is SGHTS and CDR2 is YDEGEE. The ends were cut back, 4 bases at V and 5 bases at J, with 7 bases in the middle. This CDR3 spans 13 amino acids. The CDR3 is CASSLTRANVLTF. The CDR3 DNA sequence: TGTGCCAGCAGCCTTACTCGGGCCAACGTCCTGACTTTC.

The chain carries TRBV21-1 and TRBJ1-3; the listed D gene, TRBD1, was not tested against the DNA. TRBV21-1 is a pseudogene. The CDR3 covers 14 residues. CDR3 in amino acids: CASSKTAGGNTIYF. The CDR3 coding sequence is TGTGCCAGCAGCAAAACGGCAGGGGGAAACACCATATATTTT.

On this clone itself: This sample includes further DNA sequences coding for the same CDR3. J is TRBJ2-1 and V is TRBV4-1; D unclear. The CDR3 has 16 amino acids. V gave up 0 bases and J gave up 0 bases, with 9 bases separating them. Germline V gene data show CDR1 as MGHRA and CDR2 as YSYEKL. The CDR3 DNA sequence: TGCGCCAGCAGCCAAGAGGGTAGGAGCTCCTACAATGAGCAGTTCTTC. Residues: CASSQEGRSSYNEQFF.